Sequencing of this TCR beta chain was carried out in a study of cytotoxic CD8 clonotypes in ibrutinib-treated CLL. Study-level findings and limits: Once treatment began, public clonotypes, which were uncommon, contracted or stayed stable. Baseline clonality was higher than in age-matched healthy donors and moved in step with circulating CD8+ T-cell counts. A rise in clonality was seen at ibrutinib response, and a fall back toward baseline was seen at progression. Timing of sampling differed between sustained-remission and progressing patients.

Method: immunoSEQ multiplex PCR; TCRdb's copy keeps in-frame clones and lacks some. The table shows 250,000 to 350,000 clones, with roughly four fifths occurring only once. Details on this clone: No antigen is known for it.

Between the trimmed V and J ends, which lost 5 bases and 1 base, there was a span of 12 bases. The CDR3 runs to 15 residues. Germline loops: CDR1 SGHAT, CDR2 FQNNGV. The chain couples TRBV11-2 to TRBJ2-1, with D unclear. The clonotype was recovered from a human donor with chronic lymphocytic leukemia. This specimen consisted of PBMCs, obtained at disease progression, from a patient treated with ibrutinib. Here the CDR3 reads CASSPTLGSYNEQFF. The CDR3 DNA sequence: TGTGCCAGCAGCCCTACCCTGGGGTCCTACAATGAGCAGTTCTTC.